This T cell receptor (beta chain) stems from a study of blood T cell repertoires in COVID-19. Overall study: Samples taken during acute and convalescent COVID-19 were collected in the United States, Italy and Spain. T cells, B-cell-depleted T cells, or PBMCs provided the cDNA or gDNA that served as material.

The CDR3 extends over 18 amino acids. The ends were cut back, 1 base at V and 1 base at J, with 20 bases in the middle. Germline CDR1 is MDHEN and CDR2 is SYDVKM. Per the authors' pipeline: By means of reference gene primer amplification, nucleated cell counts were estimated. The method was immunoSEQ multiplex PCR; TCRdb's version includes in-frame clones alone and lacks a portion of them. V, J and clone size reflect that table, while D and trimming were determined from the DNA. In the table there are about 74,000 clones, more than 75% of which are singletons. The V and J genes are TRBV28 and TRBJ2-7; a weak D match, TRBD2 (5 bases). Specimen: peripheral blood. The clonotype was recovered from a human donor in a cohort sampled during active COVID-19. The CDR3 is CASSLSSLRARGSYEQYF. The CDR3 coding sequence is TGTGCCAGCAGTTTATCGTCTTTGAGGGCGAGAGGGTCCTACGAGCAGTACTTC.